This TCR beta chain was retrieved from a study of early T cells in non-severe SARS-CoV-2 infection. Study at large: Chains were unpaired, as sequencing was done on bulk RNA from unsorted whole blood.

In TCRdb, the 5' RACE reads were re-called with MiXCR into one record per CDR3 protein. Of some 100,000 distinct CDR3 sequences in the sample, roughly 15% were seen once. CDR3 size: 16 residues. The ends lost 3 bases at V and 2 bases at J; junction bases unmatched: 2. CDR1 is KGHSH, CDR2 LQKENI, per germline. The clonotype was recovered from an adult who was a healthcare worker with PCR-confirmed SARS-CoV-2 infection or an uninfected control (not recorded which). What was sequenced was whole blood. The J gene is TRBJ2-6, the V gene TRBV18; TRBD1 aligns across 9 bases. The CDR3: CASSPWTGAGANVLTF. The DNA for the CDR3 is TGTGCCAGCTCACCCTGGACAGGGGCTGGGGCCAACGTCCTGACTTTC.